The clone carrying this T cell receptor beta chain has a handful of counts. What it binds is unknown. The CDR3 is made up of 15 amino acids. V was clipped by 2 bases and J by 3 bases; unmatched bases: 4. Germline V gene data show CDR1 as SGHTA and CDR2 as FQGNSA. This specimen belongs to a study of T and B cells in COVID-19 patients. Study summary: Recovered patients mostly had mild to moderate COVID-19 managed as outpatients. Study-level findings and limits: In COVID-19 patients, T cell receptor beta variable and joining gene use was reportedly strongly skewed.

TRB was amplified from approximately 250-500 ng of blood genomic DNA. BIOMED2 TRB-A/B primer pools were used in multiplex TRB PCR. TCRdb reanalysed the multiplex PCR reads using MiXCR and keeps one entry per CDR3 protein. The repertoire holds under 5,000 distinct CDR3 sequences, roughly 24% seen once, with approximately 22% in the top ten. The sample taken for sequencing was blood. The receptor's source is a human donor with active COVID-19. The chain couples TRBV7-2 to TRBJ2-7; 10 bases are a match to TRBD2. The CDR3 DNA sequence: TGTGCCAGCAGCTTAAACAGCGGGAGGGTCTACGAGCAGTACTTC. It encodes CASSLNSGRVYEQYF.